This T cell receptor beta chain stems from a study of T cells in Graves' hyperthyroidism and ophthalmopathy. Findings of the study overall: Among clonotypes expanded in thyroid above 0.001, most were also found in blood. Ophthalmopathy was distinguished from stable hyperthyroidism by 13 V-J signatures.

In its sample, this clonotype was seen a few times. Its cognate antigen is unknown. The CDR3 totals 13 residues. Germline CDR1 is MNHNS and CDR2 is SASEGT. The V and J ends lost 7 bases and 10 bases, in that order; junction bases with no gene match: 9. Newly diagnosed patients aged 18 to 65 had hyperthyroidism of under 2 months' duration. The diagnostic basis comprised clinical symptoms, serum thyroxine and TRAb, thyroid ultrasound and orbital computed tomography. TCR beta CDR3 region amplification was performed from RNA transcripts. The TCR CDR3 first-round RT-PCR relied on the HTBI primer set. MiXCR, applied by TCRdb to the multiplex PCR reads, yields one record per CDR3 protein. The top ten hold about a tenth of the sample, which has hundreds of thousands of distinct CDR3 sequences, 11% to 15% seen once.

Sequenced input: blood. The chain carries TRBV6-1 and TRBJ1-5, with TRBD1 identical over 8 bases. The receptor was isolated from a woman aged 18-29 years with Graves' hyperthyroidism. The CDR3 spells CASKDRGPPPQHF. Here the CDR3 DNA reads TGTGCCAGCAAAGACAGGGGTCCCCCCCCCCAGCATTTT.